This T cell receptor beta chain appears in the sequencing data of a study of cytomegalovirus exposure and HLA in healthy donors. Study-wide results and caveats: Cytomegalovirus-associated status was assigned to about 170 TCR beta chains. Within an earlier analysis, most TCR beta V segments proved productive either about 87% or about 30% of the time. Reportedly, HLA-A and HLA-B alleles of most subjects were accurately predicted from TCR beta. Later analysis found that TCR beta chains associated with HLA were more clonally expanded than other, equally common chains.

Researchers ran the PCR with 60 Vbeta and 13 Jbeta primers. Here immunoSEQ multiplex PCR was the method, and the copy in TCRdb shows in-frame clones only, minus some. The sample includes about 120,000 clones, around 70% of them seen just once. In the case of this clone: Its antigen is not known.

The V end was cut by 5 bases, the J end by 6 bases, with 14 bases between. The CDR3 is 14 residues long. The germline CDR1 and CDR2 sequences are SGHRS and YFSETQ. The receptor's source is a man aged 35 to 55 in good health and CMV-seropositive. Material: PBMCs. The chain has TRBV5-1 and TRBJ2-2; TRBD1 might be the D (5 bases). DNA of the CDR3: TGCGCCAGCAGTGTATTGGGGCATGCCGGGGAGCTGTTTTTT. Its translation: CASSVLGHAGELFF.